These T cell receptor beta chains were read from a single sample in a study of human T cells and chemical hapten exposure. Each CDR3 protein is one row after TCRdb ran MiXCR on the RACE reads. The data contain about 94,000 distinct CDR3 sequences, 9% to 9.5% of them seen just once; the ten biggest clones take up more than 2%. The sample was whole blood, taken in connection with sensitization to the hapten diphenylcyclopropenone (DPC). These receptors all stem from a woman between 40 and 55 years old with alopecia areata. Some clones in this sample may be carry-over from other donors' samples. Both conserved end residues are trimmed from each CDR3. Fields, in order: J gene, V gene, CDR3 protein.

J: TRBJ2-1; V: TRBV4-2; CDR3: ASSLVGTGGNEQF
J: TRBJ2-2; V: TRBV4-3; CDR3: ASSRGTVNTGELF
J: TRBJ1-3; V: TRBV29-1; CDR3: SVEDSGGTEGNTIY
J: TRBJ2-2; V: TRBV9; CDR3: ARLRVPPNTGELF
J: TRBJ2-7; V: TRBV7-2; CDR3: ASSWTSGGSYEQY
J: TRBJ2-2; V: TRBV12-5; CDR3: ASGLARGSRLTGELF
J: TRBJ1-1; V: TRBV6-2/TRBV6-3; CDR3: ASSYSKGGEAF
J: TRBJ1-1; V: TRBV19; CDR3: ASSMGRNTEAF
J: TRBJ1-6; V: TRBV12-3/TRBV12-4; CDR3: ASSLGGTYNSPLH
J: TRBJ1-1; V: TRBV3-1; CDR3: ASSQDTGAYTEAF
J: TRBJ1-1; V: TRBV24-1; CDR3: ATSGPSDSSLNTEAF
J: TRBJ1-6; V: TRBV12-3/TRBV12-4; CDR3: ASSFRLGSPLH
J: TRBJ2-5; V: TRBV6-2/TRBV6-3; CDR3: ASSPTQETQY
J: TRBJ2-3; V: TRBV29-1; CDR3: SGEQGTDTQY
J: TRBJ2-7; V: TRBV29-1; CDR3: SVKRLAGAAEQY
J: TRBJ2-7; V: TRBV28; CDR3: ASGEDSSSYEQY
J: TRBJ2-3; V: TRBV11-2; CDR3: ASSLDRPSTDTQY
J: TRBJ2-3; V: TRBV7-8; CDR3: ASSLLRLAGKSDTQY
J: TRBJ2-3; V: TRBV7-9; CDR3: ASSSPGRTDTQY
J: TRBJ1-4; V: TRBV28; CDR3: ASRGTEQQLF
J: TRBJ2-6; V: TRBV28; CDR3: ASSPSLTQGANVLT
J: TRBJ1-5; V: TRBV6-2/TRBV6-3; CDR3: ASSTGGGGNQPQH
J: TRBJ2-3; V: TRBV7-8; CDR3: ASSLVGSSTDTQY
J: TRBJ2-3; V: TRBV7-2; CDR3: ASSQQADTQY
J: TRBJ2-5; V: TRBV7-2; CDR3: ASSLGGRAQETQY
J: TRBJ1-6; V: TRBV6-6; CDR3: ASSPTLSDSEYNSPLH
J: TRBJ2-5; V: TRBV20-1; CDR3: SAYPSGRQETQY
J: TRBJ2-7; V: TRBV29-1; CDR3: SVRTVYEQY
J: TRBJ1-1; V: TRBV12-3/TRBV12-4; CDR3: ASSLGGNTEAF
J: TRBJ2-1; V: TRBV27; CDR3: ASSYRLASGSDEQF
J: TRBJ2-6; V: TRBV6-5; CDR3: ASSYFSGANVLT
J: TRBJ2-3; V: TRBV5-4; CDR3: ASSSTSFGSADTQY
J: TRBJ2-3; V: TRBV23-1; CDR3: ASSQQGPSTDTQY
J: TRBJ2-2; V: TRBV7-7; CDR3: ASSFGTHNTGELF
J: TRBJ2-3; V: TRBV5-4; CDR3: ASSTRLAGPSTDTQY
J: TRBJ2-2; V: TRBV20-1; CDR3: SARDGTSGDTGELF
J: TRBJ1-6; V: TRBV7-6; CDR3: ASSLAGGRMDSPLH
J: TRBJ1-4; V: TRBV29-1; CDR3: SVDRGRGEKLF
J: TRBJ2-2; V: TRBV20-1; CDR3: SARTSRELF
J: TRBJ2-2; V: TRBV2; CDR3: ASSETPPDTGELF
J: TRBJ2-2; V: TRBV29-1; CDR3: SVADPGELF
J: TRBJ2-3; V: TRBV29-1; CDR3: SVEKGGGSTDTQY
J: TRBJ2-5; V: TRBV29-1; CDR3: SVGGVIMETQY
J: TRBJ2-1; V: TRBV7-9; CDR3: ASSPRTSGALGDEQF
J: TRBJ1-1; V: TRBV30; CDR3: AWGSGVNTEAF
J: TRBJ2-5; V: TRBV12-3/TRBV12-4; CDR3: ASSLGLVRETQY
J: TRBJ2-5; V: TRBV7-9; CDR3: ASSRHGQIQETQY
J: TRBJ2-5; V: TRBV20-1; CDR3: SATGGPYQETQY
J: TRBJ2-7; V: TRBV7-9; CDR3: ASSLVDSYEQY
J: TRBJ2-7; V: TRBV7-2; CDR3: ASSLDGNTLGEQY
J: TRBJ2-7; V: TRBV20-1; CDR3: SARDISGSSYEQY
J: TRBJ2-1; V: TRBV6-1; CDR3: ASSRVDEQF
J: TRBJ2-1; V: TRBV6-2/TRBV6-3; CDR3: ASSYGGGISYNEQF